The sequence of this T cell receptor (beta chain) was determined in a study of T cells in localized non-small cell lung cancer. Overall study results and limits: In adjacent lung, a median about 52 of the top 100 tumor clones were found.

A word on this clone: The antigen is unknown.

This CDR3 region has 16 residues. Per germline, CDR1 SGDLS and CDR2 YYNGEE. V was trimmed by 5 bases and J by 5 bases, leaving 21 bases between them. TCRdb keeps only in-frame clones here, not all; method: immunoSEQ multiplex PCR. The sample yields around 2,000 clones, around 30% seen once. The rearrangement links TRBV9 to TRBJ2-3; D may correspond to TRBD1 or TRBD2 (6 bases each). The source is a man aged 40 to 70 with stage I lung adenocarcinoma. The input for sequencing was normal lung tissue next to the tumor, taken before any cancer treatment. CDR3: CASSSQNRAGGDTQYF. The CDR3, as DNA: TGTGCCAGCAGTTCTCAGAACAGGGCCGGGGGAGATACGCAGTATTTT.